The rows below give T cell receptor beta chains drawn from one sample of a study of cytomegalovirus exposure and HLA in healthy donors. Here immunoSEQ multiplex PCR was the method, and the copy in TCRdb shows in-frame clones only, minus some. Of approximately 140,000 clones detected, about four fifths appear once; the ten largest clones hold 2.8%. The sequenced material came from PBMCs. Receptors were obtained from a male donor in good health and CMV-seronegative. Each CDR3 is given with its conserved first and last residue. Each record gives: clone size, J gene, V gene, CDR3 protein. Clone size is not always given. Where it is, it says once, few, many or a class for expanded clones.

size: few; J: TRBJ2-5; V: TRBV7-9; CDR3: CASSLLDSQETQYF
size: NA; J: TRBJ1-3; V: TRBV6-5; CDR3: CASSSTGPNSGNTIYF
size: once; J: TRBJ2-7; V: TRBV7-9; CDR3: CASSSVAGGPYEQYF
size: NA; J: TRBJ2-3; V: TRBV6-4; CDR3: CASSEGAYDTQYF
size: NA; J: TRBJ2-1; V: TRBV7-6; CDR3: CASSLRRGSSYNEQFF
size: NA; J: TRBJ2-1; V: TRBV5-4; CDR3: CASSETSGSQYNEQFF
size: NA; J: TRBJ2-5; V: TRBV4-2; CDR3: CASSQDTSGYQETQYF
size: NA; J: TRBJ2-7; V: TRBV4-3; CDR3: CASSQSGTGSYEQYF
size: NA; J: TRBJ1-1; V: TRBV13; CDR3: CASSQTEAFF
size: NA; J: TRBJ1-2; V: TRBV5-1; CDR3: CASQSLTNYGYTF
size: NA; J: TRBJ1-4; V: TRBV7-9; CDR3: CASSLPTVYEKLFF
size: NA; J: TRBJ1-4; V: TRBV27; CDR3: CASSFRGVATNEKLFF
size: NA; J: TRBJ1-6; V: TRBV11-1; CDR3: CASSLVQPTSSYNSPLHF
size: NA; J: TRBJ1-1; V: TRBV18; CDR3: CASSLGGTNTEAFF
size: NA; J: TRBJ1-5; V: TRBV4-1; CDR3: CASSQVRGNQPQHF
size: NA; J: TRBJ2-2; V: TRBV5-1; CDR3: CASSSEGGQNTGELFF
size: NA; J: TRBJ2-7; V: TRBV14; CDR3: CASSQTFFYMGQDAYEQYF
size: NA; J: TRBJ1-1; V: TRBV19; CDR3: CASSPDDRRNTEAFF
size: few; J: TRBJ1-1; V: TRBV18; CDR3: CASSQGRGTEAFF
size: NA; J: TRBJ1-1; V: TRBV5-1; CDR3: CASSLDSGHPEAFF
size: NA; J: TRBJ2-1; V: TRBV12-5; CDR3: CASGLARTSGGFNEQFF
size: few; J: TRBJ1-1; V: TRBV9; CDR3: CARDRVTEAFF
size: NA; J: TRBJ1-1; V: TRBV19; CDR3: CASRQGRNTEAFF
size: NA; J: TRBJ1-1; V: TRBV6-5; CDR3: CASGQGVEAFF
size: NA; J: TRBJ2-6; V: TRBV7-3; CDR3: CASSSSGANVLTF
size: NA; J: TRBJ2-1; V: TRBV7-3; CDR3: CASSPREAGGVYNEQFF
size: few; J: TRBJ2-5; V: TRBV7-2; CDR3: CASSLVLAGGSQETQYF
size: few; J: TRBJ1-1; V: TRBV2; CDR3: CARGGQDQFVVTEAFF
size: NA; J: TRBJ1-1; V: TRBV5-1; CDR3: CASRQASMNTEAFF
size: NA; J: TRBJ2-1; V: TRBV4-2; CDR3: CASSQGALRREQFF
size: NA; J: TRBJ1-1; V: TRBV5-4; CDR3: CASSLTGGANTEAFF
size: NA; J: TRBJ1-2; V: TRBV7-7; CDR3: CASSPPADLLRGYTF
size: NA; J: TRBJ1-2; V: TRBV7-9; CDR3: CASSPLGGAGNF
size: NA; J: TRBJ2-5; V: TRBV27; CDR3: CASRGLAGAPGETQYF
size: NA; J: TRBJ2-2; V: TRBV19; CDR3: CASSIDSGTSTSGELFF
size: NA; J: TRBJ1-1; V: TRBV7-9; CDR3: CSSSVRQGNTEAFF
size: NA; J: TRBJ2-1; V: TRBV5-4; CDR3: CASNRGTSGRGSYNEQFF
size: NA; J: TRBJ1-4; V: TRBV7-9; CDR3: CASSLGRGQSATNEKLFF
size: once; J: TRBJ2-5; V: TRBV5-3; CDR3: CARTPCGEAQYF
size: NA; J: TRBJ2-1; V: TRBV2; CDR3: CASSAELAPYNEQFF
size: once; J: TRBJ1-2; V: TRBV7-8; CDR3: CASSSAPRYGYTF
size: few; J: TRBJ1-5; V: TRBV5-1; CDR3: CASSPTGVNNQPQHF
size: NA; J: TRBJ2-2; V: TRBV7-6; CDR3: CASSLGAGSGELFF
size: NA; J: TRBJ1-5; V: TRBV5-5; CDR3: CASSDGQSYQPQHF
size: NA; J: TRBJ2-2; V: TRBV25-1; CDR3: CASSSPTRFVGELFF
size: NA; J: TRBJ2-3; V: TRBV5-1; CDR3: CASSFTGGGTDTQYF
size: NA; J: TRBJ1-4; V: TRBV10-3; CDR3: CAISERAGALNGEKLFF
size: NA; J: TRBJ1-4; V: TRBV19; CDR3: CASSTVGLFNEKLFF
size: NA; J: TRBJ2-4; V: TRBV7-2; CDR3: CASSSWEKNIQYF
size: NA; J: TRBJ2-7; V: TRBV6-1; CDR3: CASRAGGEYEQYF
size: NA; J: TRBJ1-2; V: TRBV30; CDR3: CAGTRTAGNGYTF
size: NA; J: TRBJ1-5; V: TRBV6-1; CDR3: CASIPGQGGLQPQHF